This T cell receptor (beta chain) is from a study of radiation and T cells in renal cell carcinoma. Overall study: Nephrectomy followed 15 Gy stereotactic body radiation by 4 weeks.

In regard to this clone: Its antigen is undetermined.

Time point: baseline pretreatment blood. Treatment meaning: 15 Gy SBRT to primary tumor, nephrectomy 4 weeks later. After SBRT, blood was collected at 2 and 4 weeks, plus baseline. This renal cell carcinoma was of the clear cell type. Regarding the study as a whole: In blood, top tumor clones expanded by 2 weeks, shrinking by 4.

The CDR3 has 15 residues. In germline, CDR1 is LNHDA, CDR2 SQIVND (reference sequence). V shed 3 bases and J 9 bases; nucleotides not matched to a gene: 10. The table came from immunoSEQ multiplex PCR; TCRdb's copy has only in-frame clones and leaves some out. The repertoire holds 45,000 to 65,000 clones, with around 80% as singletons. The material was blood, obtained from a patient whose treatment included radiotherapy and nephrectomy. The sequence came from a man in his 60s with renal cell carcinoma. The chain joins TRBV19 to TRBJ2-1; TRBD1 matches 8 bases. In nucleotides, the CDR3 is TGTGCCAGTAGTATCTCCCCTTCAGGGGGCAGTGAGCAGTTCTTC. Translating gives CASSISPSGGSEQFF.